This T cell receptor beta chain was found in a study of beta chain features in type 1 diabetes. The CDR3 loop spans 17 amino acids. Germline CDR1 reads SGHAT; CDR2 reads FQNNGV. With 3 bases clipped from V and 8 bases from J, the junction kept 15 bases outside the gene matches. General observations from the study: Equally in patients and controls, shorter templates might have been favored by PCR. Patients' naive, central memory and regulatory TCRB repertoires appeared more alike than those of healthy donors.

As to this clone: Its matching antigen is unknown.

Sequencing targeted expressed TCRB transcripts, as all isolated RNA had been reverse transcribed. Profiling relied on immunoSEQ multiplex PCR, and the TCRdb table lists in-frame clones only, not all of them. The profile covers nearly 250,000 clones, with roughly an eighth appearing a single time and 0.026% taken by the ten largest. Input material: naive CD4+ T cells from blood. The chain employs TRBV11-2 and TRBJ2-3; 9 bases map to TRBD2. The clonotype comes from a woman in her thirties or forties in good health. This CDR3 is CASSLSFSGGDLGTQYF. CDR3 nucleotide sequence: TGTGCCAGCAGCTTGTCCTTTAGCGGGGGCGATTTGGGTACGCAGTATTTT.